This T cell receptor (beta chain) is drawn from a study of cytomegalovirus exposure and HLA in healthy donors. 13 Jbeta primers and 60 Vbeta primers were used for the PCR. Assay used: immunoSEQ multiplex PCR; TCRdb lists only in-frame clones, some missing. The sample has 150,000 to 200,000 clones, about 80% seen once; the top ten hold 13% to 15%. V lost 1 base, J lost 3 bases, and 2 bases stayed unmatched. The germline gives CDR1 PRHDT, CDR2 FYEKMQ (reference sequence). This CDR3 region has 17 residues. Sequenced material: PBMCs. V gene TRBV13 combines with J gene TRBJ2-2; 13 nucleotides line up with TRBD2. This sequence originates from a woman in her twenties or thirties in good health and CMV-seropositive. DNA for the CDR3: TGTGCCAGCAGCTTAGTGGGACTAGCGGGGTACACCGGGGAGCTGTTTTTT. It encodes CASSLVGLAGYTGELFF. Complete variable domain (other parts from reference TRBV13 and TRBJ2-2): AAGVIQSPRHLIKEKRETATLKCYPIPRHDTVYWYQQGPGQDPQFLISFYEKMQSDKGSIPDRFSAQQFSDYHSELNMSSLELGDSALYFCASSLVGLAGYTGELFFGEGSRLTVL.